The 26 T cell receptor beta chains given below trace back to one sample, sequenced in a study of cytomegalovirus exposure and HLA in healthy donors. PCR primers comprised 60 Vbeta and 13 Jbeta primers. Generated by immunoSEQ multiplex PCR, the TCRdb table keeps only in-frame clones and is missing some. Of 150,000 to 200,000 clones in the sample, 77% are singletons; the top ten hold over 3%. The sequencing input was PBMCs. The source of these receptors is a female donor in good health and CMV-seronegative.

The rearrangement uses TRBV6-5 and TRBJ1-1, with 7 bases lining up with TRBD1. With 2 bases clipped from V and 7 bases from J, the junction kept 10 bases outside the gene matches. Per germline, CDR1 MNHEY and CDR2 SVGAGI. This CDR3 region has 15 residues. CDR3 protein: CASSYLGQSSDEAFF. The CDR3 DNA reads as TGTGCCAGCAGTTACCTGGGACAGTCCTCCGATGAAGCTTTCTTT.

This rearrangement joins TRBV15 to TRBJ2-7; D not resolved. The germline gives CDR1 LNHNV, CDR2 YYDKDF (reference sequence). V shed 0 bases and J shed 3 bases, with 12 bases lying between them. CDR3 length: 15 amino acids. The CDR3 loop is CATSRDLGGYYEQYF. The CDR3 nucleotides read TGTGCCACCAGCAGAGATCTCGGCGGTTACTACGAGCAGTACTTC.

The chain carries TRBV9 and TRBJ2-5, with TRBD2 identical over 7 bases. After removal of 3 bases from V and 2 bases from J, the junction contained 4 bases not matched to a gene. Germline V gives CDR1 SGDLS, CDR2 YYNGEE. This CDR3 has 14 amino acids. DNA for the CDR3: TGTGCCAGCAGCGGCAGCGGGACTCAAGAGACCCAGTACTTC. This gives the protein CASSGSGTQETQYF. Together with reference TRBV9 and TRBJ2-5, the CDR3 gives the full variable domain: DSGVTQTPKHLITATGQRVTLRCSPRSGDLSVYWYQQSLDQGLQFLIQYYNGEERAKGNILERFSAQQFPDLHSELNLSSLELGDSALYFCASSGSGTQETQYFGPGTRLLVL.

V usage is TRBV7-3 and J usage is TRBJ1-1, with D unresolved. The V and J ends lost 3 bases and 1 base respectively, with 9 bases between them. This CDR3 comprises 14 residues. Germline lookup yields CDR1 SGHTA and CDR2 FQGTGA. CDR3 sequence (DNA): TGTGCCAGCAGCTTGGGCAGGAAGAACACTGAAGCTTTCTTT. Protein: CASSLGRKNTEAFF.

The chain is built from TRBV18 and TRBJ2-7, with D perhaps TRBD1 (6 bases). The V gene's germline CDR1 is KGHSH and CDR2 LQKENI. V lost 4 bases and J 3 bases, leaving 16 bases between the germline ends. The CDR3 spans 15 residues. The DNA of the CDR3 is TGTGCCAGCTCACATTCTTACAGGGCCCTCTACGAGCAGTACTTC. It yields the protein CASSHSYRALYEQYF. Full variable domain (rest looked up from reference TRBV18 and TRBJ2-7): NAGVMQNPRHLVRRRGQEARLRCSPMKGHSHVYWYRQLPEEGLKFMVYLQKENIIDESGMPKERFSAEFPKEGPSILRIQQVVRGDSAAYFCASSHSYRALYEQYFGPGTRLTVT.

The chain carries TRBV19 and TRBJ1-6, with D uncertain. Trimming pared 2 bases from V and 9 bases from J, leaving 5 bases between. Germline CDR1 reads LNHDA; CDR2 reads SQIVND (reference sequence). The CDR3 extends over 12 amino acids. The CDR3 DNA reads TGTGCCAGTAGTATACAAGCTTCACCCCTCCACTTT. Amino acids: CASSIQASPLHF.

This clone was recorded once. V and J are TRBV30 and TRBJ1-4; no clear D gene. Germline-derived CDR1 and CDR2 are GTSNPN and SVGIG (reference sequence). Trimming pared 4 bases from V and 6 bases from J, leaving 12 bases between. The CDR3 is made up of 13 amino acids. The CDR3 protein is CAWIPNTDEKLFF. The CDR3 region has the DNA TGTGCCTGGATTCCAAATACTGATGAAAAACTGTTTTTT. The full variable domain, in which reference TRBV30 and TRBJ1-4 provide the parts outside the CDR3, is SQTIHQWPATLVQPVGSPLSLECTVEGTSNPNLYWYRQAAGRGLQLLFYSVGIGQISSEVPQNLSASRPQDRQFILSSKKLLLSDSGFYLCAWIPNTDEKLFFGSGTQLSVL.

V usage is TRBV28 and J usage is TRBJ2-7; the D gene is possibly TRBD1 (6 bases). The germline V and J ends were trimmed by 1 base and 2 bases, with 9 bases remaining between them. In germline, CDR1 is MDHEN, CDR2 SYDVKM. The CDR3 is made up of 14 amino acids. For the CDR3, the DNA is TGTGCCAGCAGTTTATTAGGGGGAACCTACGAGCAGTACTTC. Translating gives CASSLLGGTYEQYF.

This clone was recorded a few times. J is TRBJ2-5 and V is TRBV28, with TRBD1 matching 7 bases. The end of the DNA is better explained by TRBJ2-7, so the J call may be wrong. Germline-derived CDR1 and CDR2 are MDHEN and SYDVKM. The CDR3 has 15 amino acids. CDR3 loop: CASIPHRGVPYEQYF. In DNA, the CDR3 is TGTGCCAGCATCCCACACAGGGGAGTCCCCTACGAGCAGTACTTC.

This chain connects TRBV7-6 to TRBJ2-1; the D is unclear. Trimming removed 5 bases from V and 1 base from J, with 12 bases in between. This CDR3 spans 15 amino acids. CDR1 is SGHVS and CDR2 is FNYEAQ in the germline V gene. CDR3 sequence reads: CASSPPVRSYNEQFF. The CDR3 DNA sequence: TGTGCCAGCAGCCCACCGGTTCGTTCCTACAATGAGCAGTTCTTC.

The CDR3 DNA reads as TGTGCCAGTAGTAGGTCACAGGGGGCGCGTTCACCCCTCCACTTT. Amino acids: CASSRSQGARSPLHF. The chain links TRBV19 to TRBJ1-6; the match to TRBD1 covers 9 bases. This CDR3 is 15 amino acids long. The germline CDR1 and CDR2 sequences are LNHDA and SQIVND (reference sequence). V was clipped by 4 bases and J by 9 bases; unmatched bases: 7.

This chain joins TRBV6-5 and TRBJ2-7; no definite D call. Germline V gives CDR1 MNHEY, CDR2 SVGAGI. The CDR3 contains 14 residues. Trimming shortened V by 4 bases and J by 0 bases, and 10 bases separated the two germline ends. The CDR3 reads CASSFGSTSYEQYF. The CDR3 DNA follows: TGTGCCAGCAGTTTCGGGTCTACCTCCTACGAGCAGTACTTC.

This chain uses TRBV9 with TRBJ2-7, with D perhaps matching TRBD1 (6 bases). The V end was cut by 0 bases, the J end by 3 bases, with 13 bases between. CDR1 SGDLS and CDR2 YYNGEE come from the germline V gene. This CDR3 has 15 residues. The CDR3 sequence is CASSVAPGHRYEQYF. CDR3 bases: TGTGCCAGCAGCGTAGCTCCGGGACACCGCTACGAGCAGTACTTC.

The V call is TRBV19, the J call TRBJ1-1; possibly TRBD1 for D (6 bases). V lost 6 bases to trimming and J lost 0 bases, with 14 bases between them. This CDR3 spans 15 amino acids. CDR1 is LNHDA, CDR2 SQIVND, per germline (reference sequence). In nucleotides, the CDR3 is TGTGCCAGTAGGAACAGCAGGGGCCTGAACACTGAAGCTTTCTTT. Protein: CASRNSRGLNTEAFF.

This chain uses TRBV7-3 with TRBJ2-6; no firm D call. V lost 2 bases and J 2 bases, leaving 13 bases between the germline ends. Germline V gives CDR1 SGHTA, CDR2 FQGTGA. The CDR3 totals 17 residues. CDR3 nucleotide sequence: TGTGCCAGCAGCTTACGAGGTCATAAGGCTGGGGCCAACGTCCTGACTTTC. Protein sequence: CASSLRGHKAGANVLTF.

The chain employs TRBV30 and TRBJ2-5; 10 positions agree with TRBD2. There are 15 residues in the CDR3. The germline V gene has CDR1 GTSNPN and CDR2 SVGIG (reference sequence). V trimming: 4 bases; J trimming: 2 bases; junction bases outside the gene matches: 7. CDR3 sequence: CAWTIGAGGQETQYF. Here the CDR3 DNA reads TGTGCCTGGACCATAGGAGCGGGAGGGCAAGAGACCCAGTACTTC.

Only a few counts were recorded for this clone. This chain connects TRBV5-4 to TRBJ2-5, with a possible D match to TRBD1 (6 bases). The CDR3 runs to 14 residues. The ends were cut back, 3 bases at V and 4 bases at J, with 13 bases in the middle. Germline values: CDR1 SGHNT, CDR2 YYREEE (reference sequence). The CDR3 is CASSSTTGRETQYF. The CDR3 DNA is TGTGCCAGCAGCTCAACCACAGGGAGAGAGACCCAGTACTTC.

The chain employs TRBV5-1 and TRBJ2-1; 12 bases map to TRBD2. Germline loops: CDR1 SGHRS, CDR2 YFSETQ. Trimming removed 4 bases from V and 9 bases from J; junction bases left unmatched: 11. This CDR3 has 16 amino acids. CDR3 DNA sequence: TGCGCCAGCAGCGCGACGCTAGCGGGAGGGAATAGTGAGCAGTTCTTC. Residues: CASSATLAGGNSEQFF.

The chain's CDR3 is CASRSTGHYTF. CDR3 in DNA: TGTGCCAGCAGATCGACAGGCCACTACACCTTC. The chain couples TRBV2 to TRBJ1-2; D possibly corresponds to TRBD1 (6 bases). The germline V and J ends were trimmed by 6 bases and 10 bases, with 12 bases remaining between them. The CDR3 runs 11 residues. Germline V gives CDR1 SNHLY, CDR2 FYNNEI.

The J gene is TRBJ1-5, the V gene TRBV27; 9 bases agree with TRBD1. Trimming removed 4 bases from V and 6 bases from J; junction bases left unmatched: 4. This CDR3 is built from 14 residues. CDR1 and CDR2 (germline): MNHEY, SMNVEV (reference sequence). CDR3 nucleotides: TGTGCCAGCAGTTCACAGGGGGCACTTCAGCCCCAGCATTTT. Translating it yields CASSSQGALQPQHF.

V and J are TRBV10-2 and TRBJ1-1; TRBD1 is a possible D gene (5 bases). CDR3 size: 12 residues. Trimming cost V 4 bases and J 10 bases, with 13 bases left between them. Per the germline V gene, CDR1 is WSHSY and CDR2 is SAAADI. Here the CDR3 reads CASSVQGGVAFF. The CDR3 coding sequence is TGCGCCAGCAGTGTCCAGGGAGGAGTAGCTTTCTTT.

This chain uses TRBV5-1 with TRBJ2-1; 8 bases agree with TRBD1. Trimming removed 3 bases from V and 6 bases from J; junction bases left unmatched: 5. The CDR3 is 14 amino acids. Germline loops: CDR1 SGHRS, CDR2 YFSETQ. This CDR3 reads CASSSGQEVNEQFF. CDR3 in DNA: TGCGCCAGCAGCTCGGGACAGGAGGTCAATGAGCAGTTCTTC. Together with reference TRBV5-1 and TRBJ2-1, the CDR3 gives the full variable domain: KAGVTQTPRYLIKTRGQQVTLSCSPISGHRSVSWYQQTPGQGLQFLFEYFSETQRNKGNFPGRFSGRQFSNSRSEMNVSTLELGDSALYLCASSSGQEVNEQFFGPGTRLTVL.

The V and J genes are TRBV19 and TRBJ2-3; D is perhaps TRBD2 (6 bases). CDR1 and CDR2 (germline): LNHDA, SQIVND (reference sequence). Trimming cost V 4 bases and J 2 bases, with 13 bases left between them. The CDR3 loop spans 15 amino acids. The chain's CDR3 is CASSKGGVPTDTQYF. The CDR3 DNA is TGTGCCAGTAGTAAGGGCGGGGTACCCACAGATACGCAGTATTTT.

V is TRBV28 and J is TRBJ1-6; TRBD1 agrees at 7 bases. Trimming removed 4 bases from V and 5 bases from J; junction bases left unmatched: 5. Germline V CDR1 and CDR2: MDHEN, SYDVKM. The CDR3 totals 15 residues. The DNA for the CDR3 is TGTGCCAGCAGTTCCCGGGACAGCAATAATTCACCCCTCCACTTT. This sequence encodes CASSSRDSNNSPLHF.

The V and J genes are TRBV7-2 and TRBJ2-1, with D unresolved. This CDR3 is built from 12 residues. Trimming took off 6 bases at V and 0 bases at J, with 3 bases between the two ends. The V gene's germline CDR1 is SGHTA and CDR2 FQGNSA. The CDR3 is CASRSSYNEQFF. The DNA for the CDR3 is TGTGCCAGCAGGAGCTCCTACAATGAGCAGTTCTTC.

The chain employs TRBV9 and TRBJ2-3; D is possibly TRBD1 (6 bases). The CDR3 spans 18 residues. Trimming left V 1 base short and J 1 base short, with 19 bases between. CDR1 and CDR2 (germline): SGDLS, YYNGEE. CDR3: CASSVYPEAKGGTDTQYF. In nucleotides, the CDR3 is TGTGCCAGCAGCGTATACCCCGAGGCCAAGGGGGGCACAGATACGCAGTATTTT.